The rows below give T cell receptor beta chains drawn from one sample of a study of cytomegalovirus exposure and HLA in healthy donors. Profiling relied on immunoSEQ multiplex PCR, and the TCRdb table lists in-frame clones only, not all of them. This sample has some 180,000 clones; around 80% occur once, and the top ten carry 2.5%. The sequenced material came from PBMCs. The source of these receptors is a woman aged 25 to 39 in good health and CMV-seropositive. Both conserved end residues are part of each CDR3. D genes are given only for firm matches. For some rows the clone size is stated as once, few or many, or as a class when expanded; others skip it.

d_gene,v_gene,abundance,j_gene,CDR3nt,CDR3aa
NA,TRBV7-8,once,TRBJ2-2,TGTGCCAGCAGCTTTGTTGGGGGGGCGGACACCGGGGAGCTGTTTTTT,CASSFVGGADTGELFF
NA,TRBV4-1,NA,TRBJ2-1,TGCGCCAGCAGTCGCGGTAATGAGCAGTTCTTC,CASSRGNEQFF
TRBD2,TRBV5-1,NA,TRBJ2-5,TGCGCCAGCAGCTCACTAGCGGGGGGCTCGAAAGAGACCCAGTACTTC,CASSSLAGGSKETQYF
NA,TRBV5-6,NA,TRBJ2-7,TGTGCCAGCAGCTTGGGGGGGGACCGGTCCGCCTACGAGCAGTACTTC,CASSLGGDRSAYEQYF
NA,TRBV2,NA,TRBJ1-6,TGTGCCAGCAGTGAACAGACAGCTCATAATTCACCCCTCCACTTT,CASSEQTAHNSPLHF
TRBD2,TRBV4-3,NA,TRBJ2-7,TGCGCCAGCAGCCAAAGGGCGGGGGGTCGGGAGACCTACGAGCAGTACTTC,CASSQRAGGRETYEQYF
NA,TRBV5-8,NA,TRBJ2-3,TGTGCCAGCAGCTGGGGAATGGGGGGAGATACGCAGTATTTT,CASSWGMGGDTQYF
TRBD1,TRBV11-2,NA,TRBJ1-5,TGTGCCAGCAGGGGACAGGGGAGGGAGCAGCCCCAGCATTTT,CASRGQGREQPQHF
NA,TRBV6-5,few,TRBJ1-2,TGTGCCAGCAGTTACTCGGACAGTAACCGGGAAGGCTACACCTTC,CASSYSDSNREGYTF
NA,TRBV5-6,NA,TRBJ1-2,TGTGCCAGCAGCCAGGAGGGTTGGGACTATGGCTACACCTTC,CASSQEGWDYGYTF
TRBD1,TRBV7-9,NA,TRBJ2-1,TGTGCCAGCAGCTTCGGGGGACAGGGTCTCAATGAGCAGTTCTTC,CASSFGGQGLNEQFF
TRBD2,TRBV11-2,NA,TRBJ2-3,TGTGCCAGCAGCTTCGGGACTAGCGGAGATACGCAGTATTTT,CASSFGTSGDTQYF
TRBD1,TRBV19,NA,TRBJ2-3,TGTGCCAGTAGTAATCCAGGGGGATACCAGACAGATACGCAGTATTTT,CASSNPGGYQTDTQYF
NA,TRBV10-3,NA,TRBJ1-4,TGTGCCATCAGTGCTAATAGAGTGGGGCCTAATGAAAAACTGTTTTTT,CAISANRVGPNEKLFF
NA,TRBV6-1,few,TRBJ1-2,TGTGCCAGCCGACAACTCCAAAGCTATGGCTACACCTTC,CASRQLQSYGYTF
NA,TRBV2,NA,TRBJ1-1,TGTGCCAGCCCTACGCATTGGACACCGATCGGTGAAGCTTTCTTT,CASPTHWTPIGEAFF
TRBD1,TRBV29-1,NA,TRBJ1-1,TGCAGCGCAGACAGGGCCAATGAAGCTTTCTTT,CSADRANEAFF
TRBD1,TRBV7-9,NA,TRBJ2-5,TGTGCCAGCAGCTTCCTAACAGGGGAAGAGACCCAGTACTTC,CASSFLTGEETQYF
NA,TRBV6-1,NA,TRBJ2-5,TGTGCCAGCAGTGAGGCTGACAGGAGAGTGCAGTACTTC,CASSEADRRVQYF
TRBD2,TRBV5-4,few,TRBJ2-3,TGTGCCAGCAGCTCCAACCCTAGCGGGGGGGTCACAGATACGCAGTATTTT,CASSSNPSGGVTDTQYF
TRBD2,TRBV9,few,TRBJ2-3,TGTGCCAGCAGCGTAGAAGGACTAGCGGGAACCAGAGATACGCAGTATTTT,CASSVEGLAGTRDTQYF
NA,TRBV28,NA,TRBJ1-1,TGTGCCAGCAGTTCACAGCTGAACACTGAAGCTTTCTTT,CASSSQLNTEAFF
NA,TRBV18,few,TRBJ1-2,TGTGCCAGCTCACCAGCACAGGGTTCTGGCTACACCTTC,CASSPAQGSGYTF
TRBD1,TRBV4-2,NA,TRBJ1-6,TGTGCCAGCAGCCAAGGACAGGGGGAGTGGTCACCCCTCCACTTT,CASSQGQGEWSPLHF
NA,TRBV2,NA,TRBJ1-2,TGTGCCAGCAGTGAGCAGGGAAAATATGGCTACACCTTC,CASSEQGKYGYTF
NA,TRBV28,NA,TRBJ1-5,TGTGCCAGCAGTCCCCTGCGGGGCAATCAGCCCCAGCATTTT,CASSPLRGNQPQHF
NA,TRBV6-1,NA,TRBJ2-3,TGTGCCAGCAGTGCTCGGGGAGATACGCAGTATTTT,CASSARGDTQYF
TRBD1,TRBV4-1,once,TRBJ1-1,TGCGCCAGCAGCCTCGGACAGGGGGACACTGAAGCTTTCTTT,CASSLGQGDTEAFF
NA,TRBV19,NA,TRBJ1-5,TGTGCCAGTAGTGTCGGTCCAGGCGGGAATCAGCCCCAGCATTTT,CASSVGPGGNQPQHF
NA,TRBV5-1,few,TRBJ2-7,TGCGCCAGCAGCCTTGACAGGCCGTCCTACGAGCAGTACTTC,CASSLDRPSYEQYF
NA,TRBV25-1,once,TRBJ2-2,TGTGCCAGCAGCCCGGGATCTCTTCTCGAGGCCGGGGAGCTGTTTTTT,CASSPGSLLEAGELFF
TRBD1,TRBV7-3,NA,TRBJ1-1,TGTGCCAGCAGTTTGGGACAGAGGGATACTGAAGCTTTCTTT,CASSLGQRDTEAFF
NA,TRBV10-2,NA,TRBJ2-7,TGCGCCAGCAGTCAACCGGGACATAGCTACGAGCAGTACTTC,CASSQPGHSYEQYF
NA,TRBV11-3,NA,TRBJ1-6,TGTGCCAGCAGCTTAGCCCTTAATTCACCCCTCCACTTT,CASSLALNSPLHF
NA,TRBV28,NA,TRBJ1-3,TGTGCCAGCATGGGGAGCTCTGGAAACACCATATATTTT,CASMGSSGNTIYF
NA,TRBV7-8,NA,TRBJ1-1,TGTGCCAGCAGCTTACCAACCCGGGGGGTAAACACTGAAGCTTTCTTT,CASSLPTRGVNTEAFF
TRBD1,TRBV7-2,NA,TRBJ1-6,TGTGCCAGCAGCACGCAGACAGGGTTAGCGCCCCTCCACTTT,CASSTQTGLAPLHF
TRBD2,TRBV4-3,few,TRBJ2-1,TGCGCCAGCAGCCAAGAGCCTAGCGGGGGTGAGGCGAATGAGCAGTTCTTC,CASSQEPSGGEANEQFF
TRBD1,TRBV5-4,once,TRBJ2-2,TGTGCCAGCAGCGCTGGACAGGGGACGGGGGAGCTGTTTTTT,CASSAGQGTGELFF
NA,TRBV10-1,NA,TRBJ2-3,TGCGCCAGCAGCCCCCAGGCAGCCACAGATACGCAGTATTTT,CASSPQAATDTQYF
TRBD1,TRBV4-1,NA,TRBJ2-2,TGCGCCAGCAGCCAAGAAGGAAGGACAGGGTGGTCCGGGGAGCTGTTTTTT,CASSQEGRTGWSGELFF
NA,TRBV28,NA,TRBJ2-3,TGTGCCAGCAGTCCCCCGGACGGCAGGGGACCGACAGATACGCAGTATTTT,CASSPPDGRGPTDTQYF
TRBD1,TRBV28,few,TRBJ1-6,TGTGCCAGCAGCCGAGGGACAGGGGGAAATTCACCCCTCCACTTT,CASSRGTGGNSPLHF
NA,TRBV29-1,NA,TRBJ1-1,TGCAGCGTTGCGGACAGCCGACCCATGAACACTGAAGCTTTCTTT,CSVADSRPMNTEAFF
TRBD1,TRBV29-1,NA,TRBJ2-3,TGCAGCGTTGTCCGGGACAGGGGTCCAGATACGCAGTATTTT,CSVVRDRGPDTQYF
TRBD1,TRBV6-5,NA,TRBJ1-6,TGTGCCAGCAGTTCCGGGACAGGTTATTCACCCCTCCACTTT,CASSSGTGYSPLHF
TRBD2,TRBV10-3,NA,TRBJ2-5,TGTGCCATCAGTGCCGCGGGGGGCCCCCAAGAGACCCAGTACTTC,CAISAAGGPQETQYF
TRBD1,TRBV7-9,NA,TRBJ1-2,TGTGCCAGCAGCTCGGGGACAGGGCTCGGCTACACCTTC,CASSSGTGLGYTF
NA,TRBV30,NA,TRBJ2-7,TGTGCCTGGAGTCCGTTTCGGGGTAGTCTACGCGAGCAGTACTTC,CAWSPFRGSLREQYF
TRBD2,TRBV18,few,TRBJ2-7,TGTGCCAGCTCACCCCCTTCACTAGCGTGGGAGCAGTACTTC,CASSPPSLAWEQYF
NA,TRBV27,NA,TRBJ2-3,TGTGCCAGCAGATTACCCGGGGGTACGCAGTATTTT,CASRLPGGTQYF
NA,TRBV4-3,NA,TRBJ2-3,TGCGCCAGCAGCCAAGGACAACTACTAGACGTGGCAGATACGCAGTATTTT,CASSQGQLLDVADTQYF
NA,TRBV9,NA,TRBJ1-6,TGTGCCAGCAGCGTAGGAACCAGTTCACCCCTCCACTTT,CASSVGTSSPLHF
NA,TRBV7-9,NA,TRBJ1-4,TGTGCCAGCAGCTTAGGGACAGCCGATAATGAAAAACTGTTTTTT,CASSLGTADNEKLFF
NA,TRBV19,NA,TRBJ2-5,TGTGCCAGTAGTATCCTACTAGCCGATAAAGAGACCCAGTACTTC,CASSILLADKETQYF